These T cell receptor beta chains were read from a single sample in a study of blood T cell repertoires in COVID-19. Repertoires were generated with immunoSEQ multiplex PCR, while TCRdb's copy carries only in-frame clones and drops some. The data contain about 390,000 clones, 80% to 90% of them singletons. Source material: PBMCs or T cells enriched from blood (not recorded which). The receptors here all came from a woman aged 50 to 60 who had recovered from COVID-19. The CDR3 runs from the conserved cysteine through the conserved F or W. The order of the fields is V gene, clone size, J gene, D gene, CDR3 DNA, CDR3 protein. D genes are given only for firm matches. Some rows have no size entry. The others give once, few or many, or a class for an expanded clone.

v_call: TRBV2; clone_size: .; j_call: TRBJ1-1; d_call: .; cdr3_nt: TGTGCCAGCAGCAAGGGACTCTTGAACACTGAAGCTTTCTTT; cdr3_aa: CASSKGLLNTEAFF
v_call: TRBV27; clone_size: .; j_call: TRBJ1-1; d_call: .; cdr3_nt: TGTGCCAGCAGTTTAACAGGGATGAACACTGAAGCTTTCTTT; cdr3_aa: CASSLTGMNTEAFF
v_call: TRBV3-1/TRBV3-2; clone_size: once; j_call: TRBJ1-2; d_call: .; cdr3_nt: TGTGCCAGCAGCCAGGCCCATGGGAGGAACTATGGCTACACCTTC; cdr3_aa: CASSQAHGRNYGYTF
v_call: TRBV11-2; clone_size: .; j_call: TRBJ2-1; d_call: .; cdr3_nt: TGTGCCAGCAGCCCCCGGGACTCCCTATACTACAATGAGCAGTTCTTC; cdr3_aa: CASSPRDSLYYNEQFF
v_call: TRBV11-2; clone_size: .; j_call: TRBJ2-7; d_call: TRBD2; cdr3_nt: TGTGCCAGCAGCTCGGGTTTGGGGGGGGAGCAGTACTTC; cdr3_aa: CASSSGLGGEQYF
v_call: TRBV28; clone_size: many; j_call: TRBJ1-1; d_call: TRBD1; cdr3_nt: TGTGCCAGCAGACAGACAGGGAGAGCTTTCTTT; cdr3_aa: CASRQTGRAFF
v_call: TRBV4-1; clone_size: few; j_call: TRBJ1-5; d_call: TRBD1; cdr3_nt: TGCGCCAGCAGCCAAGACCCGACAGGGGGCGCGAGTCAGCCCCAGCATTTT; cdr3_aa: CASSQDPTGGASQPQHF
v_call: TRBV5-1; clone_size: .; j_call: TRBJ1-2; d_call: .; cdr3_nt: TGCGCCAGCAGCTTGTCAGGGATGGTGTATGGCTACACCTTC; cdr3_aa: CASSLSGMVYGYTF
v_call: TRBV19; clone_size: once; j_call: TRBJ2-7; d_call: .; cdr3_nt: TGTGCCAGTAGTATAAACAGTAGGCTCTCCTACGAGCAGTACTTC; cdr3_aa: CASSINSRLSYEQYF
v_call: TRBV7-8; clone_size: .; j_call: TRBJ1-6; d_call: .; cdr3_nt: TGTGCCAGCAGCTCAACACCAGGGGTCGGTTCACCCCTCCACTTT; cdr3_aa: CASSSTPGVGSPLHF
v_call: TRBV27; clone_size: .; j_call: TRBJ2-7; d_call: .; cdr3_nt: TGTGCCAGCAGTTTATCGGACACCTACGAGCAGTACTTC; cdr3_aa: CASSLSDTYEQYF
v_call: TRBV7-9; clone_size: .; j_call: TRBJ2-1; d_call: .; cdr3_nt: TGTGCCAGCAGCTTAGCGTGGGCAGGTACAAATGAGCAGTTCTTC; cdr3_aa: CASSLAWAGTNEQFF
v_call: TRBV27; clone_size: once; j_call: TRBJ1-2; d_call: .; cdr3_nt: TGTGCCAGCAGTTTATCCGGGGGCTATGGCTACACCTTC; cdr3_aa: CASSLSGGYGYTF
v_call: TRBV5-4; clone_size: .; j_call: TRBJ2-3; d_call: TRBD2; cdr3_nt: TGTGCCAGCAGCTTGGGGCGGGGGAGGACAGATACGCAGTATTTT; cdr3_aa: CASSLGRGRTDTQYF
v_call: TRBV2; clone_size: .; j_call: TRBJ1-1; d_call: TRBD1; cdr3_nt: TGTGCCAGCAAGGCGGCAGGGGGCCACACTGAAGCTTTCTTT; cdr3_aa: CASKAAGGHTEAFF
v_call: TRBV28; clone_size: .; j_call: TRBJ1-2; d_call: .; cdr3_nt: TGTGCCAGCAGTTCCATCTCTGAGGGCTATGGCTACACCTTC; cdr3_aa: CASSSISEGYGYTF
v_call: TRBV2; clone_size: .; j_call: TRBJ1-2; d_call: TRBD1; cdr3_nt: TGTGCCAGCACAAAGACAGGGAGTTTTAGTGGCTACACCTTC; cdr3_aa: CASTKTGSFSGYTF
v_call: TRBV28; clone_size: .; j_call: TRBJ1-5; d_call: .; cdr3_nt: TGTGCCAGCAGGGTTGGGGGGGGTAATCAGCCCCAGCATTTT; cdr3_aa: CASRVGGGNQPQHF
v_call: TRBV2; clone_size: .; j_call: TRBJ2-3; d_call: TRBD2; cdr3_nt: TGTGCCAGCACGTGGCGGGGGGGATACACAGATACGCAGTATTTT; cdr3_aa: CASTWRGGYTDTQYF
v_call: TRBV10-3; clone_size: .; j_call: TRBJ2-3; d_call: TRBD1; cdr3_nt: TGTGCCATCAGCCTACAGGGGGACACAGATACGCAGTATTTT; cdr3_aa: CAISLQGDTDTQYF
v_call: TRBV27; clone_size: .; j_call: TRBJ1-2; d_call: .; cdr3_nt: TGTGCCAGCAGCCGAGCCGAATTTAACTATGGCTACACCTTC; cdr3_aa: CASSRAEFNYGYTF
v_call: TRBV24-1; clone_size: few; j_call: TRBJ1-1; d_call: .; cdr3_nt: TGTGCCACCGGAGGGGTGGGCACTGAAGCTTTCTTT; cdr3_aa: CATGGVGTEAFF
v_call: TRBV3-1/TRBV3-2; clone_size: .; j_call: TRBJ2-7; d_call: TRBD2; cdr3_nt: TGTGCCAGCAGCCAACAAACTAGCGGTTTTTGCGAGCAGTACTTC; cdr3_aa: CASSQQTSGFCEQYF
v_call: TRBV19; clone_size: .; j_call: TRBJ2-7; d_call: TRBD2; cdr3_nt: TGTGCCAGTAACATGGGAGGGGCGAGTTTCGAGCAGTACTTC; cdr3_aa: CASNMGGASFEQYF